These 29 T cell receptor beta chains came from one sample sequenced in a study of blood T cell repertoires in COVID-19. The repertoire was sequenced with immunoSEQ multiplex PCR; TCRdb's copy has only in-frame clones and lacks some. Counted here are a few hundred thousand clones, about 88% occurring once; the ten biggest clones make up roughly 3%. The sample comprised PBMCs or T cells enriched from blood (not recorded which). The receptors were gathered from a young woman who had recovered from COVID-19.

The rearrangement joins TRBV30 to TRBJ1-3; D unresolved. Trimming left V 0 bases short and J 2 bases short, with 11 bases between. The CDR3 contains 15 residues. Germline CDR1 GTSNPN, CDR2 SVGIG (reference sequence). CDR3: CAWSVLSGAGNTIYF. CDR3 in DNA: TGTGCCTGGAGTGTGCTTTCAGGTGCTGGAAACACCATATATTTT.

The rearrangement joins TRBV5-6 to TRBJ2-1, with 12 bases that match TRBD2. V lost 5 bases to trimming and J lost 7 bases; unmatched junction nucleotides: 7. Germline loops: CDR1 SGHDT, CDR2 YYEEEE. The CDR3 runs to 15 residues. The CDR3 nucleotides read TGTGCCAGCAGGCAACTAGCGGGAGGAGGGAATGAGCAGTTCTTC. Protein product: CASRQLAGGGNEQFF.

This clone has just a few counts. This chain links TRBV24-1 with TRBJ1-5; 8 nucleotides agree with TRBD1. Germline CDR1 is KGHDR and CDR2 is SFDVKD. V trimming: 9 bases; J trimming: 5 bases; junction bases outside the gene matches: 11. The CDR3 totals 15 residues. CDR3 sequence reads: CATGAAGGVHQPQHF. CDR3 DNA sequence: TGTGCCACCGGGGCGGCAGGGGGCGTCCATCAGCCCCAGCATTTT.

Only a few counts were recorded for this clone. The chain uses TRBV5-4 and TRBJ2-1; a possible D gene is TRBD2 (5 bases). V lost 0 bases, J lost 5 bases, and 15 bases lay in between. CDR3 length equals 16 residues. From germline, CDR1 is SGHNT and CDR2 YYREEE (reference sequence). The CDR3 spells CASSLALGGWDNEQFF. DNA for the CDR3: TGTGCCAGCAGCTTGGCCTTGGGCGGGTGGGACAATGAGCAGTTCTTC.

The rearrangement uses TRBV11-2 and TRBJ2-3; TRBD1 is a possible D gene (6 bases). The CDR3 totals 15 residues. Germline CDR1 reads SGHAT; CDR2 reads FQNNGV. Trimming stripped 1 base from V and 2 bases from J, with 10 bases between. The CDR3 sequence is CASSLAHRATDTQYF. CDR3 sequence (DNA): TGTGCCAGCAGCTTAGCTCACAGGGCCACAGATACGCAGTATTTT. Full variable domain (missing parts from reference TRBV11-2 and TRBJ2-3): EAGVAQSPRYKIIEKRQSVAFWCNPISGHATLYWYQQILGQGPKLLIQFQNNGVVDDSQLPKDRFSAERLKGVDSTLKIQPAKLEDSAVYLCASSLAHRATDTQYFGPGTRLTVL.

The chain links TRBV10-3 to TRBJ2-5, with D tentatively TRBD2 (6 bases). Trimming removed 8 bases at V and 5 bases at J, with 15 bases between. The CDR3 is 13 amino acids. Germline V gene lookup returns CDR1 ENHRY and CDR2 SYGVKD. The CDR3 sequence: CAISGEVSETQYF. In nucleotides, the CDR3 is TGTGCCATCTCCGGGGAGGTGAGCGAGACCCAGTACTTC.

The rearrangement joins TRBV28 to TRBJ1-1, with a weak D call TRBD1 (5 bases). The germline CDR1 and CDR2 sequences are MDHEN and SYDVKM. This CDR3 is 15 amino acids long. Trimming took 6 bases from V and 6 from J, leaving 20 bases between them. In DNA form, the CDR3 reads TGTGCCAGCAGAAAGACAATTGGGGCTACAGCTGAAGCTTTCTTT. Protein sequence: CASRKTIGATAEAFF.

The gene calls are TRBV19 and TRBJ1-3; the D gene is possibly TRBD1 (6 bases). Germline CDR1 reads LNHDA; CDR2 reads SQIVND (reference sequence). This CDR3 is built from 16 residues. V lost 6 bases and J 0 bases, leaving 15 bases between the germline ends. The CDR3 bases are TGTGCCAGTAGGACCAGACAGGCAACCTCTGGAAACACCATATATTTT. This gives the protein CASRTRQATSGNTIYF. Based on the CDR3 plus reference TRBV19 and TRBJ1-3, the full variable domain is DGGITQSPKYLFRKEGQNVTLSCEQNLNHDAMYWYRQDPGQGLRLIYYSQIVNDFQKGDIAEGYSVSREKKESFPLTVTSAQKNPTAFYLCASRTRQATSGNTIYFGEGSWLTVV.

The gene calls are TRBV6-2 or TRBV6-3 and TRBJ2-3; TRBD2 matches 9 bases. CDR3 length: 17 amino acids. Per the germline V gene, CDR1 is MNHEY and CDR2 is SVGEGT. The V and J ends lost 5 bases and 5 bases, in that order; junction bases with no gene match: 14. CDR3 nucleotide sequence: TGTGCCAGCAGTACACGGCGGATAGCGGGAGCGGTAGATACGCAGTATTTT. Translated: CASSTRRIAGAVDTQYF.

This sequence joins TRBV5-1 and TRBJ1-2; D uncertain. V lost 3 bases and J lost 5, with 5 bases in between. CDR1 is SGHRS and CDR2 is YFSETQ in the germline V gene. The CDR3 contains 11 residues. The CDR3 here is CASSSNYGYTF. CDR3 coding DNA: TGCGCCAGCAGCTCCAATTATGGCTACACCTTC.

This clone turned up a few times. This sample includes further DNA sequences coding for the same CDR3. The chain is built from TRBV6-2 or TRBV6-3 and TRBJ1-4; 8 nucleotides align to TRBD1. This CDR3 has 16 amino acids. The V and J ends lost 1 base and 8 bases, in that order; junction bases with no gene match: 9. Germline V lookup: CDR1 MNHEY, CDR2 SVGEGT. The CDR3 loop is CASSYFRTGREEKLFF. The CDR3, as DNA: TGTGCCAGCAGTTACTTTCGGACAGGGAGGGAAGAAAAACTGTTTTTT.

The rearrangement joins TRBV6-1 to TRBJ1-6; D perhaps matches TRBD1 (5 bases). The V and J ends lost 1 base and 10 bases respectively, with 11 bases between them. The germline CDR1 and CDR2 sequences are MNHNS and SASEGT. The CDR3 is 14 residues long. CDR3 protein: CASSEEAGRSPLHF. The CDR3 DNA reads as TGTGCCAGCAGTGAAGAGGCAGGGCGATCACCCCTCCACTTT.

The chain joins TRBV9 to TRBJ1-2, with TRBD1 matching over 9 bases. Germline V CDR1 and CDR2: SGDLS, YYNGEE. The CDR3 consists of 14 residues. The junction had 7 bases not matched to a gene; V was cut back by 5 bases and J by 5 bases. DNA of the CDR3: TGTGCCAGCAGACGACAGGGGGGCGATTATGGCTACACCTTC. Encoded protein: CASRRQGGDYGYTF.

The sample holds a few counts of this clone. The chain is built from TRBV30 and TRBJ2-3, with D possibly being TRBD1 (6 bases). V lost 0 bases and J 5 bases, leaving 12 bases between the germline ends. CDR1 GTSNPN and CDR2 SVGIG come from the germline V gene (reference sequence). The CDR3 contains 14 residues. DNA of the CDR3: TGTGCCTGGAGTGTTTGGGGGCTTGAAGATACGCAGTATTTT. Translation gives CAWSVWGLEDTQYF. Filled out from reference TRBV30 and TRBJ2-3, the complete variable domain reads SQTIHQWPATLVQPVGSPLSLECTVEGTSNPNLYWYRQAAGRGLQLLFYSVGIGQISSEVPQNLSASRPQDRQFILSSKKLLLSDSGFYLCAWSVWGLEDTQYFGPGTRLTVL.

The J gene is TRBJ2-7, the V gene TRBV6-5; TRBD2 is a possible D gene (7 bases). V lost 11 bases and J lost 1, with 21 bases in between. There are 15 residues in the CDR3. CDR1 is MNHEY, CDR2 SVGAGI, per germline. CDR3 amino acids: CAPRGRGEVSYEQYF. Here the CDR3 DNA reads TGTGCCCCCCGGGGGAGGGGGGAGGTGTCCTACGAGCAGTACTTC.

The CDR3 protein is CASSESTGLEAFF. The DNA for the CDR3 is TGTGCCAGCAGTGAATCTACGGGATTAGAAGCTTTCTTT. J is TRBJ1-1 and V is TRBV28, with D unclear. Germline CDR1 MDHEN, CDR2 SYDVKM. Trimming cost V 5 bases and J 8 bases, with 15 bases left between them. The CDR3 is 13 amino acids. The full variable domain, its missing parts supplied by reference TRBV28 and TRBJ1-1, is DVKVTQSSRYLVKRTGEKVFLECVQDMDHENMFWYRQDPGLGLRLIYFSYDVKMKEKGDIPEGYSVSREKKERFSLILESASTNQTSMYLCASSESTGLEAFFGQGTRLTVV.

Only a few counts were recorded for this clone. The V call is TRBV4-1, the J call TRBJ1-2, with 8 bases aligning to TRBD1. With 1 base clipped from V and 5 bases from J, the junction kept 6 bases outside the gene matches. In germline, CDR1 is MGHRA, CDR2 YSYEKL. CDR3 length equals 15 residues. The CDR3: CASSQGPGGGYGYTF. CDR3 in DNA: TGCGCCAGCAGCCAAGGCCCAGGGGGCGGTTATGGCTACACCTTC.

J is TRBJ2-3 and V is TRBV9, with D perhaps TRBD2 (5 bases). Germline V gene data show CDR1 as SGDLS and CDR2 as YYNGEE. This CDR3 comprises 12 residues. The V end was cut by 3 bases, the J end by 5 bases, with 7 bases between. In DNA, the CDR3 is TGTGCCAGCAGCGGAGGGCGAGATACGCAGTATTTT. This codes for CASSGGRDTQYF.

The chain is built from TRBV6-2 or TRBV6-3 and TRBJ2-5; TRBD2 matches at 15 bases. The trim removed 6 bases at V and 5 bases at J, leaving 25 bases unmatched. This CDR3 comprises 22 residues. Per germline, CDR1 MNHEY and CDR2 SVGEGT. The CDR3 protein is CASSPPLGLAGGLEESGETQYF. The CDR3 nucleotides are TGTGCCAGCAGCCCCCCCCTGGGACTAGCGGGGGGCCTGGAGGAAAGCGGGGAGACCCAGTACTTC.

DNA of the CDR3: TGTGCCAGCTCACCCACAGGGGCCAATGAGCAGTTCTTC. Translating it yields CASSPTGANEQFF. This chain joins TRBV18 and TRBJ2-1; 7 bases match TRBD1. The length of the CDR3 is 13 residues. Trimming cost V 3 bases and J 6 bases; bases outside gene matches: 2. Germline CDR1 reads KGHSH; CDR2 reads LQKENI.

This sequence joins TRBV15 and TRBJ1-2, with 12 bases aligning to TRBD1. Unmatched junction bases numbered 9, after V lost 9 bases and J lost 7 bases. Germline CDR1 and CDR2: LNHNV and YYDKDF (reference sequence). The CDR3 length is 14 residues. CDR3 protein: CATRPGQGAPGYTF. CDR3 sequence (DNA): TGTGCCACGAGACCGGGACAGGGGGCTCCTGGCTACACCTTC.

This rearrangement joins TRBV19 to TRBJ1-2; no reliable D call. The length of the CDR3 is 14 residues. The germline V gene encodes CDR1 LNHDA and CDR2 SQIVND (reference sequence). V lost 3 bases and J lost 8, with 16 bases in between. The CDR3 DNA follows: TGTGCCAGTAGTATCTCAGGCGCCTCTTGGGGCTACACCTTC. It is translated as CASSISGASWGYTF.

The chain uses TRBV4-1 and TRBJ2-2, with TRBD1 as a possible D gene (5 bases). Germline-derived CDR1 and CDR2 are MGHRA and YSYEKL. The CDR3 spans 16 residues. V was pared by 0 bases and J by 6 bases, with 14 bases between. The CDR3 loop reads CASSQDQQGEAGELFF. CDR3 DNA: TGCGCCAGCAGCCAAGATCAGCAGGGTGAGGCCGGGGAGCTGTTTTTT.

The gene calls are TRBV19 and TRBJ1-1; TRBD1 aligns across 9 bases. The V and J ends lost 7 bases and 3 bases, in that order; junction bases with no gene match: 9. The germline V gene encodes CDR1 LNHDA and CDR2 SQIVND (reference sequence). This CDR3 has 15 amino acids. CDR3 nucleotides: TGTGCCAGTACGAGAGGGAGACAGGGGGACACTGAAGCTTTCTTT. Encoded protein: CASTRGRQGDTEAFF.

This chain joins TRBV4-1 and TRBJ2-7, with TRBD1 as a possible D gene (5 bases). Trimming pared 2 bases from V and 4 bases from J, leaving 15 bases between. The length of the CDR3 is 15 residues. Germline CDR1 MGHRA, CDR2 YSYEKL. CDR3 sequence (DNA): TGCGCCAGCAGCCAACCCTCAAACTCAGGGTACGAGCAGTACTTC. It codes for CASSQPSNSGYEQYF.

This clone has only a few counts. The CDR3 region is CARISRPGADGGETQYF. In DNA, the CDR3 is TGTGCCAGAATTTCTCGTCCAGGGGCAGACGGCGGGGAGACCCAGTACTTC. The rearrangement links TRBV7-5 to TRBJ2-5; TRBD1, as called in the table, went unchecked against the DNA. TRBV7-5 is a pseudogene locus. The CDR3 runs 17 residues.

The chain couples TRBV12-3 or TRBV12-4 to TRBJ2-1; the D is unclear. V was shortened by 7 bases and J by 0 bases, with 7 bases between the two germline ends. The CDR3 loop spans 13 amino acids. CDR3 coding DNA: TGTGCCAGCAATCCCGGCTCCTACAATGAGCAGTTCTTC. Amino acid sequence: CASNPGSYNEQFF.

V gene TRBV28 combines with J gene TRBJ1-1, with TRBD1 identical over 7 bases. With 2 bases clipped from V and 5 bases from J, the junction kept 5 bases outside the gene matches. CDR1 and CDR2 (germline): MDHEN, SYDVKM. This CDR3 spans 14 amino acids. The CDR3 nucleotides read TGTGCCAGCAGTTTAAGTCCCAGGGGGACTGAAGCTTTCTTT. Its translation: CASSLSPRGTEAFF.

This chain uses TRBV5-1 with TRBJ2-1; a possible D gene is TRBD2 (5 bases). Germline loops: CDR1 SGHRS, CDR2 YFSETQ. V shed 2 bases and J shed 6 bases, with 12 bases lying between them. The CDR3 sequence is 14 residues long. CDR3 in amino acids: CASSLGGGSNEQFF. The CDR3 nucleotides are TGCGCCAGCAGCTTAGGAGGTGGGAGCAATGAGCAGTTCTTC.